The TCR beta chain under discussion was sequenced for a study of blood T cell repertoires in COVID-19. Study-level information: Samples of COVID-19 (acute and convalescent) were obtained from the United States, Italy and Spain. PBMCs, B-cell-depleted T cells, or T cells were the source of the cDNA or gDNA that made up the material.

In the study's own analysis: Quantification of nucleated cells was approximated via reference gene primer amplification. Clones were read by immunoSEQ multiplex PCR, and TCRdb kept only the in-frame ones, dropping some. The DNA was the basis for D and trimming; V, J and clone size are from that table. The sample yields some 300,000 clones, around nine tenths seen once. CDR1 is SGHAT and CDR2 is FQNNGV in the germline V gene. This CDR3 contains 13 residues. V lost 4 bases, J lost 7 bases, and 10 bases lay in between. This sequence was found in a man between 65 and 79 years old with acute or convalescent COVID-19. The rearrangement joins TRBV11-2 to TRBJ2-2; D is undetermined. The sample consisted of peripheral blood. CDR3 DNA: TGTGCCAGCAGCTCTAGTCTGAACGGGGAGCTGTTTTTT. Protein product: CASSSSLNGELFF.